The source of this T cell receptor beta chain is a study of regulatory T cells in long-lasting Graves disease. Broader study findings: The study found TRBV28, TRBJ1-2 and TRBJ2-5 favored in persistent disease.

The time point was: newly diagnosed GD, antithyroid drugs for less than 3 months. RNA extracted from PBMCs served as the sequencing template. iRepertoire HTBI primers and Arm-PCR of CDR3 regions built TCR beta libraries. TCRdb reprocessed the multiplex PCR reads via MiXCR and lists one record per CDR3 protein. The sample has 550,000 to 650,000 distinct CDR3 sequences; about 16% are singletons. Germline V gene lookup returns CDR1 MNHEY and CDR2 SVGAGI. The CDR3 contains 16 residues. V was pared by 3 bases and J by 2 bases, with 11 bases between. The table lists this clonotype with many counts. As yet, its antigen is unknown. The same specimen was also included in a second study, on T cells in Graves' hyperthyroidism and ophthalmopathy. That investigation notes: First-round RT-PCR of the TCR CDR3 relied on the HTBI primer set. Among thyroid clonotypes expanded above 0.001, most also appeared in blood. A 13 V-J signature model discriminated ophthalmopathy versus stable hyperthyroidism.

This rearrangement joins TRBV6-5 to TRBJ1-6; D gene uncertain. The sample was peripheral blood mononuclear cells (PBMCs), taken at new diagnosis, from a patient treated with antithyroid drugs. The sequence was obtained from a man aged 18-30 years with Graves disease. This chain's CDR3 is CASSYETQAYNSPLHF. The CDR3 DNA sequence: TGTGCCAGCAGTTATGAGACCCAGGCCTATAATTCACCCCTCCACTTT.